These 12 T cell receptor beta chains were all obtained from the same sample, sequenced in a study of blood T cell repertoires in COVID-19. TCRdb's copy holds only in-frame clones and misses some; the assay was immunoSEQ multiplex PCR. The sample records fewer than 300,000 clones, approximately 91% being singletons. The sequenced sample was peripheral blood. The origin of the receptors is a person aged 18-35 years with COVID-19, enrolled during active disease.

A single count supports this clone. This chain joins TRBV6-4 and TRBJ2-1, with 9 bases identical to TRBD2. Germline V gene lookup returns CDR1 MRHNA and CDR2 SNTAGT. The J segment lost 6 bases and the V segment lost 3 bases, leaving 6 bases of the junction unmatched. The CDR3 contains 15 residues. The CDR3 is CASSDSGSLGNEQFF. CDR3 in DNA: TGTGCCAGCAGTGATAGCGGGAGTCTGGGCAATGAGCAGTTCTTC.

The rearrangement links TRBV5-4 to TRBJ1-2, with TRBD1 identical over 10 bases. The CDR3 is 15 residues long. V shed 0 bases and J 4 bases; nucleotides not matched to a gene: 3. Germline V lookup: CDR1 SGHNT, CDR2 YYREEE (reference sequence). The CDR3 nucleotides read TGTGCCAGCAGCTTGGCCGACAGGGGGCTCTATGGCTACACCTTC. Translated, it gives CASSLADRGLYGYTF. The complete variable domain, with remaining parts taken from reference TRBV5-4 and TRBJ1-2, reads ETGVTQSPTHLIKTRGQQVTLRCSSQSGHNTVSWYQQALGQGPQFIFQYYREEENGRGNFPPRFSGLQFPNYSSELNVNALELDDSALYLCASSLADRGLYGYTFGSGTRLTVV.

This chain links TRBV9 with TRBJ2-4; D unresolved. The CDR3 totals 17 residues. The germline V and J ends were trimmed by 0 bases and 0 bases, with 13 bases remaining between them. Germline V gene sequence: CDR1 SGDLS, CDR2 YYNGEE. CDR3: CASSVDATPLAKNIQYF. The DNA for the CDR3 is TGTGCCAGCAGCGTAGATGCGACACCTCTAGCCAAAAACATTCAGTACTTC.

The chain recombines TRBV7-2 with TRBJ2-1; D is possibly TRBD2 (7 bases). The CDR3 is 15 amino acids. Germline-derived CDR1 and CDR2 are SGHTA and FQGNSA. The ends were cut back, 2 bases at V and 5 bases at J, with 13 bases in the middle. DNA for the CDR3: TGTGCCAGCAGCTTAAGGCTAGGGGGGGACAATGAGCAGTTCTTC. Translation: CASSLRLGGDNEQFF.

This chain joins TRBV28 and TRBJ2-3; TRBD2 aligns across 7 bases. This CDR3 comprises 15 residues. The trim removed 3 bases at V and 3 bases at J, leaving 6 bases unmatched. CDR1 and CDR2 (germline): MDHEN, SYDVKM. The CDR3 is CASSFIAGDTDTQYF. CDR3 DNA sequence: TGTGCCAGCAGTTTTATCGCGGGAGATACAGATACGCAGTATTTT.

The chain joins TRBV7-8 to TRBJ2-7; 11 bases are a match to TRBD2. V shed 4 bases, J shed 0 bases, and the junction held 14 bases outside the gene matches. The germline V gene has CDR1 SGHVS and CDR2 FQNEAQ. This CDR3 comprises 19 residues. DNA for the CDR3: TGTGCCAGCAGCTCGTCTAGCGGTTCGACTAGCGGGACCTCCTACGAGCAGTACTTC. It yields the protein CASSSSSGSTSGTSYEQYF. The entire variable domain, with the rest obtained from reference TRBV7-8 and TRBJ2-7, is as follows: GAGVSQSPRYKVAKRGQDVALRCDPISGHVSLFWYQQALGQGPEFLTYFQNEAQLDKSGLPSDRFFAERPEGSVSTLKIQRTQQEDSAVYLCASSSSSGSTSGTSYEQYFGPGTRLTVT.

The V call is TRBV30, the J call TRBJ2-2, with D possibly being TRBD2 (5 bases). Trimming shortened V by 3 bases and J by 1 base, and 9 bases separated the two germline ends. The CDR3 totals 14 residues. The germline V gene encodes CDR1 GTSNPN and CDR2 SVGIG (reference sequence). This CDR3 reads CAWRSSGNTGELFF. The CDR3 DNA reads as TGTGCCTGGAGGAGCAGCGGGAACACCGGGGAGCTGTTTTTT.

The rearrangement joins TRBV9 to TRBJ2-3, with D uncertain. Trimming took off 4 bases at V and 5 bases at J, with 14 bases between the two ends. The CDR3 extends over 14 amino acids. Germline assignment: CDR1 SGDLS and CDR2 YYNGEE. CDR3 amino acids: CASSPYPRGDTQYF. The CDR3 DNA is TGTGCCAGCAGCCCCTACCCCCGCGGAGATACGCAGTATTTT.

The genes are TRBV27 and TRBJ2-1; 13 bases align to TRBD2. Per the germline V gene, CDR1 is MNHEY and CDR2 is SMNVEV (reference sequence). The J segment lost 5 bases and the V segment lost 5 bases, leaving 3 bases of the junction unmatched. This CDR3 spans 15 amino acids. CDR3: CASSIGTSGDNEQFF. The CDR3 DNA sequence: TGTGCCAGCAGTATCGGGACTAGCGGGGACAATGAGCAGTTCTTC.

V is TRBV15 and J is TRBJ1-4, with a tentative D call TRBD1 (5 bases). CDR1 is LNHNV, CDR2 YYDKDF, per germline (reference sequence). Trimming shortened V by 0 bases and J by 0 bases, and 11 bases separated the two germline ends. CDR3 length: 17 residues. The CDR3 loop is CATSRDQGGPTNEKLFF. The CDR3 DNA reads as TGTGCCACCAGCAGAGATCAGGGAGGCCCAACTAATGAAAAACTGTTTTTT.

V usage is TRBV9 and J usage is TRBJ2-1, with a possible D match to TRBD2 (5 bases). CDR1 and CDR2 from the germline V gene are SGDLS and YYNGEE. There are 17 residues in the CDR3. V was trimmed by 3 bases and J by 9 bases, leaving 25 bases between them. CDR3 nucleotide sequence: TGTGCCAGCAGCGCCTCATCGGGGTCGGACTCTTGGGGTGAGCAGTTCTTC. Amino acid sequence: CASSASSGSDSWGEQFF.

This clone occurred a few times. The chain has TRBV4-3 and TRBJ2-7; 15 nucleotides line up with TRBD2. The V segment lost 4 bases and the J segment 7 bases; nucleotides outside the gene matches: 8. This CDR3 spans 16 amino acids. The germline CDR1 and CDR2 sequences are LGHNA and YSLEER. CDR3 amino acids: CASSPGLAGGPREQYF. CDR3 sequence (DNA): TGCGCCAGCAGCCCCGGACTAGCGGGAGGGCCGCGGGAGCAGTACTTC.